This TCR beta chain was sequenced in a study of T-cell memory formation after mild COVID-19. Overall study findings and caveats: The appearance of some responding clones in pre-infection memory suggested that cross-reactive memory joined. Clones contracting over day 15 to 85 were CD4/CD8 balanced, with later expanders leaning CD4+. Contracting CD4+ clones were located mainly in CM and EM, and CD8+ clones in EMRA.

Of note for this clonotype: The antigen is not known.

TCRdb recomputed calls from the 5' RACE reads with MiXCR, one row per CDR3 protein. The sample records approximately 400,000 distinct CDR3 sequences, roughly a quarter being singletons. The source of this sequence is an adult woman who had mild COVID-19 (a few samples of this study predate the infection). Cell type and time point are not known. Sample: PBMCs or a T cell subset sorted from them (not recorded which).

The CDR3 DNA follows: TGTGCCAGCAGTGACCCGGACAGGTACACCGGGGAGCTGTTTTTT. This encodes CASSDPDRYTGELFF. This chain links TRBV25-1 with TRBJ2-2; 7 bases line up with TRBD1. The CDR3 extends over 15 amino acids. In germline, CDR1 is MGHDK, CDR2 SYGVNS. Unmatched junction bases numbered 4, after V lost 3 bases and J lost 3 bases.